This entry describes one T cell receptor (beta chain). Its antigen is still unknown. Overall study results and limits: In terms of TCR gene usage, tumor memory CD4+ T cells clustered together with blood and lymph node memory CD4+ cells, as well as with lymph node naive CD4+ cells.

Semi-nested PCR with Nested Universal Primer A followed constant-region reverse priming of full-length variable regions. TCRdb redid the calling of the 5' RACE reads with MiXCR, one entry per CDR3 protein. The profile shows about 54,000 distinct CDR3 sequences, approximately 17% of them singletons. Trimming removed 2 bases at V and 5 bases at J, with 9 bases between. The germline CDR1 and CDR2 sequences are SGHTA and FQGTGA. There are 13 residues in the CDR3. The receptor was derived from a female donor with breast cancer. The V call is TRBV7-3, the J call TRBJ1-1; TRBD1 might be the D (5 bases). The sequencing input was naive CD4+ T cells sorted from blood. Subset in this sample: naive CD4+ T cells, CD4+CD45RA+CD25-. The CDR3 nucleotides are TGTGCCAGCAGCTTAGAAGAGGGGACTGAAGCTTTCTTT. Amino acid sequence: CASSLEEGTEAFF.